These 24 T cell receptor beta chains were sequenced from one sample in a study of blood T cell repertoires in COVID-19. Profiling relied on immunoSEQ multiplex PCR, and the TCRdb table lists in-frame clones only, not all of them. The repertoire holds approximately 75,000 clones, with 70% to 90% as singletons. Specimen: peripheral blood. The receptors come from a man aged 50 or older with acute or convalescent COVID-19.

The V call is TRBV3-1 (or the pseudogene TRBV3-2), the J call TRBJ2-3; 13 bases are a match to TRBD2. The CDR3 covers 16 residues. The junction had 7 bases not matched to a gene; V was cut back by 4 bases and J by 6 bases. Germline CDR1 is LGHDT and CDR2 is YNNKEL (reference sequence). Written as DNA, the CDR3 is TGTGCCAGCAGCCGCACTAGCGGGGGGGCCAGGGATACGCAGTATTTT. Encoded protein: CASSRTSGGARDTQYF.

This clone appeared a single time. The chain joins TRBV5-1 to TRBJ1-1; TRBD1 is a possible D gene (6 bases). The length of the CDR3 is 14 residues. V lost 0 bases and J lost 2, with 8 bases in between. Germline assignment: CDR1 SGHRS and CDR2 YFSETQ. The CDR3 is CASSLEGGNTEAFF. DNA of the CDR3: TGCGCCAGCAGCTTGGAAGGGGGAAACACTGAAGCTTTCTTT.

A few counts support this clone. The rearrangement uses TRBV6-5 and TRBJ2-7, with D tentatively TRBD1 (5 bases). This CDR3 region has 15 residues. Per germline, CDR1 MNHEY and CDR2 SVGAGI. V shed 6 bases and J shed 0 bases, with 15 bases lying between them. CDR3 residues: CASRKDRSPSYEQYF. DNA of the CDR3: TGTGCCAGCAGAAAAGACAGAAGCCCCTCCTACGAGCAGTACTTC.

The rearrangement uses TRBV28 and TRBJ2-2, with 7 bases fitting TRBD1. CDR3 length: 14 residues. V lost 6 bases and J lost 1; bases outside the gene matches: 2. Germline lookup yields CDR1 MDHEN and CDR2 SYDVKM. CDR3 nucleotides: TGTGCCAGCAGGGGGGACAGGAACACCGGGGAGCTGTTTTTT. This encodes CASRGDRNTGELFF.

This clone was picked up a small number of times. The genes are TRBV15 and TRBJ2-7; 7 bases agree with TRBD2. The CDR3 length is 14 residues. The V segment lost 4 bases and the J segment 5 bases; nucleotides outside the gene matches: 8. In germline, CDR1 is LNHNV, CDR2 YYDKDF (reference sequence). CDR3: CATSKLGGNDEQYF. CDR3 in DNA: TGTGCCACCAGCAAGTTGGGGGGGAACGACGAGCAGTACTTC.

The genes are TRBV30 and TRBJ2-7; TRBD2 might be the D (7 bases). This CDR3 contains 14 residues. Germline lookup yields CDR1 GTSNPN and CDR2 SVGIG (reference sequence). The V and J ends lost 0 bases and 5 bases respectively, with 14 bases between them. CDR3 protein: CAWSVYGGLDEQYF. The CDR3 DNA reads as TGTGCCTGGAGTGTATACGGGGGGCTTGACGAGCAGTACTTC.

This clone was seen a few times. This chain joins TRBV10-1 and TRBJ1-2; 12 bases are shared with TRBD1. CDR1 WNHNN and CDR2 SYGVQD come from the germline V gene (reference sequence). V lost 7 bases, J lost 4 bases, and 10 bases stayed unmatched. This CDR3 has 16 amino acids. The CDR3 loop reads CASKKGQGAVGYGYTF. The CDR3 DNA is TGCGCCAGCAAAAAGGGACAGGGGGCGGTAGGCTATGGCTACACCTTC.

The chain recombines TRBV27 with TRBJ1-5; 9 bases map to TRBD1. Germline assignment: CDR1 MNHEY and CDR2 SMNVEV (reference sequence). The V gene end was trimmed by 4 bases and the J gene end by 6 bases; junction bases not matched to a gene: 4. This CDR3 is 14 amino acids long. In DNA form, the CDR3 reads TGTGCCAGCAGTTCGACAGGGGGGACTCAGCCCCAGCATTTT. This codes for CASSSTGGTQPQHF.

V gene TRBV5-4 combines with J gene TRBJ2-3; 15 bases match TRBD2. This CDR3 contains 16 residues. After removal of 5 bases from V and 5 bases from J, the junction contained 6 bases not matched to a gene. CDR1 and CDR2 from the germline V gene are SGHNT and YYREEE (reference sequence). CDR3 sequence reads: CASRRTSGGVLDTQYF. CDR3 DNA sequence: TGTGCCAGCAGGCGGACTAGCGGGGGGGTTCTAGATACGCAGTATTTT.

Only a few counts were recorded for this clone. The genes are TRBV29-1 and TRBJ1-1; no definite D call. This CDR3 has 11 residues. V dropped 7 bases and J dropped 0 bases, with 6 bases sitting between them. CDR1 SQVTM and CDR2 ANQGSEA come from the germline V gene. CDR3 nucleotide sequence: TGCAGCGCCGAGTTGAACACTGAAGCTTTCTTT. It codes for CSAELNTEAFF.

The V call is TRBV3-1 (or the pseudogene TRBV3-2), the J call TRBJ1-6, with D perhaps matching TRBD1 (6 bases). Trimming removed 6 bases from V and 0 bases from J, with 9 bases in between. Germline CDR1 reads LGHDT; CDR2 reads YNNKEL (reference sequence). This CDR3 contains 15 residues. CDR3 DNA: TGTGCCAGCAGTCAGGGGAGCTCCTATAATTCACCCCTCCACTTT. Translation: CASSQGSSYNSPLHF.

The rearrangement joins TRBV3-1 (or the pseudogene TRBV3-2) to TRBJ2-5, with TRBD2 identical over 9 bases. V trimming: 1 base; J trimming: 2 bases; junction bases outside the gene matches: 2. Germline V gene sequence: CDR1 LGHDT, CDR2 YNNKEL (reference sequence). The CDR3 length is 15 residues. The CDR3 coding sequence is TGTGCCAGCAGCCAAGCCGGACTAGCGCAAGAGACCCAGTACTTC. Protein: CASSQAGLAQETQYF.

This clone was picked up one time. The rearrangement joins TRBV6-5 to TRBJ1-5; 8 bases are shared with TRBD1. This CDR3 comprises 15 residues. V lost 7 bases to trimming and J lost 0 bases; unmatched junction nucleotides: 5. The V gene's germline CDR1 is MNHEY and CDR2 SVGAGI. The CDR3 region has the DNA TGTGCCAGCAAGGTCAGGGGGCATAGCAATCAGCCCCAGCATTTT. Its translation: CASKVRGHSNQPQHF.

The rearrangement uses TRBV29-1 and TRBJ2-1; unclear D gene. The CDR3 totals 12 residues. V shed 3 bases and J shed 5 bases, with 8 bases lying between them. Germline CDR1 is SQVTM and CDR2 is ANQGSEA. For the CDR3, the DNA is TGCAGCGTTGACGCAGGAAACAATGAGCAGTTCTTC. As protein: CSVDAGNNEQFF.

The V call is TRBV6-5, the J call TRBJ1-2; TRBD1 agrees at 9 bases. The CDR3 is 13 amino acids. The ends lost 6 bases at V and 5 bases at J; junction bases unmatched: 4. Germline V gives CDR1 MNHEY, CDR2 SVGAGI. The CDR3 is CASRQGARYGYTF. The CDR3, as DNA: TGTGCCAGCAGACAGGGGGCGCGGTATGGCTACACCTTC.

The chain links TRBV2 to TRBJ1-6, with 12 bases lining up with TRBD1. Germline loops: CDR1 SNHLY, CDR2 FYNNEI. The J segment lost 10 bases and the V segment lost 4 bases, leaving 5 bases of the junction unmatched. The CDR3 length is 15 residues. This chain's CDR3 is CASSVSGTGGSPLHF. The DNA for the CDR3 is TGTGCCAGCAGTGTAAGCGGGACAGGGGGCTCACCCCTCCACTTT. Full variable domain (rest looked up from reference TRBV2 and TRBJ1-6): EPEVTQTPSHQVTQMGQEVILRCVPISNHLYFYWYRQILGQKVEFLVSFYNNEISEKSEIFDDQFSVERPDGSNFTLKIRSTKLEDSAMYFCASSVSGTGGSPLHFGNGTRLTVT.

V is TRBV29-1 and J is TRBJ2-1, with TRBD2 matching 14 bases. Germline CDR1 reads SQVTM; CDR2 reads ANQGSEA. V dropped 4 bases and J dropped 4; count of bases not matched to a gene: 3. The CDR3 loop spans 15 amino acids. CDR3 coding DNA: TGCAGCGTTGCCAGGACTAGCGGGGGGTACAATGAGCAGTTCTTC. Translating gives CSVARTSGGYNEQFF.

The CDR3 region has the DNA TGTGCCAGCAGCCCTATGACAGACCTAGCTAACTATGGCTACACCTTC. It yields the protein CASSPMTDLANYGYTF. The chain couples TRBV9 to TRBJ1-2; D perhaps matches TRBD1 (5 bases). Germline CDR1 reads SGDLS; CDR2 reads YYNGEE. The CDR3 extends over 16 amino acids. Trimming left V 4 bases short and J 0 bases short, with 16 bases between.

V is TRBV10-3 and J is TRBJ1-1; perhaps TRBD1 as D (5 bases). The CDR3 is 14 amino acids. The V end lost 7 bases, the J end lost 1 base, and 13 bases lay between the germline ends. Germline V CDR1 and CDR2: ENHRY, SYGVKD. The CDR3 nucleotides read TGTGCCATCAACAGGTTCGGAGAGAACACTGAAGCTTTCTTT. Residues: CAINRFGENTEAFF.

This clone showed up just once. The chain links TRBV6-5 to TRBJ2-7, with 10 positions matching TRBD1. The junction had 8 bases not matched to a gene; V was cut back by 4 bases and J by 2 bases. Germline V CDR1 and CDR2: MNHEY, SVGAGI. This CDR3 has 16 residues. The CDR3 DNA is TGTGCCAGCAGTTTATCGACAGGGGGCAAAACCTACGAGCAGTACTTC. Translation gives CASSLSTGGKTYEQYF.

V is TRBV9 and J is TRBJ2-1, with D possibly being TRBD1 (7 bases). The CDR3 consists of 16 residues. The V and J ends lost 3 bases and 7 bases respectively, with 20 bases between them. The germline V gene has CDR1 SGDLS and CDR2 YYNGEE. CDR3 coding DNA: TGTGCCAGCAGCGGATTTGCGGGACCCAGGGGGAATGAGCAGTTCTTC. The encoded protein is CASSGFAGPRGNEQFF.

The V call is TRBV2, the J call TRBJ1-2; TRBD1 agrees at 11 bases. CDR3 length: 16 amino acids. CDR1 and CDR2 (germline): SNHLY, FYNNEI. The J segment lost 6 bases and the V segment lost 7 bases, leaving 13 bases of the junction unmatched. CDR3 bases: TGTGCCAGCACTAGGGACAGGGGGGAATTCTCGGATGGCTACACCTTC. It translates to CASTRDRGEFSDGYTF.

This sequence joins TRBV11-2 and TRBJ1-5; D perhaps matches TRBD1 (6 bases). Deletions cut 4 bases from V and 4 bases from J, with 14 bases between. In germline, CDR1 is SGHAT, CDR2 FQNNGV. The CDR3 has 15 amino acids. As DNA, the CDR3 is TGTGCCAGCAGCTCGGGGAGGGGGGGGAATCAGCCCCAGCATTTT. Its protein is CASSSGRGGNQPQHF.

The CDR3 DNA is TGTGCCAGCAGTGAGTTTCCCCCCGGGACAGATTTTAATGGCTACACCTTC. Translated, it gives CASSEFPPGTDFNGYTF. The rearrangement uses TRBV6-1 and TRBJ1-2; TRBD1 matches 7 bases. In germline, CDR1 is MNHNS, CDR2 SASEGT. The CDR3 contains 17 residues. V trimming: 3 bases; J trimming: 6 bases; junction bases outside the gene matches: 16.